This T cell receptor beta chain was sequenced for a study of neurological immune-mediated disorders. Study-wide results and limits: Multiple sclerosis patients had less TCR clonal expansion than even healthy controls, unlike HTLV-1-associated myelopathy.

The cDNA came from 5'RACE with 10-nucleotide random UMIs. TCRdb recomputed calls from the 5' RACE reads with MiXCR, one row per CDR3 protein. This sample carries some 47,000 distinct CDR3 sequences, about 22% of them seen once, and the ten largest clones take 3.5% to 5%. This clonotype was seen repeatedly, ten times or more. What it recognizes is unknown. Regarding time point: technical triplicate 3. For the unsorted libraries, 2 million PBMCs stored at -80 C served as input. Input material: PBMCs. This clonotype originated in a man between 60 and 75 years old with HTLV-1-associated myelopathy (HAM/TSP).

The CDR3 reads CASSLGGSGSRQFF. CDR3 DNA sequence: TGTGCCAGCAGTTTAGGTGGTAGCGGGAGTCGGCAGTTCTTC. This chain uses TRBV12-3 or TRBV12-4 with TRBJ2-1, with TRBD2 matching over 9 bases. Germline trimming cut 1 base from V and 12 bases from J; bases unmatched to any gene: 7. This CDR3 region has 14 residues.